These T cell receptor beta chains were read from a single sample in a study of T-cell reconstitution after alpha-beta-depleted transplantation in children. TCRdb reanalysed the PCR reads using MiXCR and keeps one entry per CDR3 protein. The sample has some 300,000 distinct CDR3 sequences; nearly 8% are singletons. This sample comprised peripheral blood, obtained 360 days after TCRalphabeta/CD19-depleted stem cell transplant. The source of these receptors is a female patient between 2 and 15 years old who had a stem cell transplant for Fanconi anemia, so the T cells may come from the graft donor. Both conserved end residues are part of each CDR3. A D gene is named only where the DNA matches it firmly. Expanded clones are given a class, and other clones once, few, many or no size at all.

CDR3 protein: CASSVGSGPNQPQHF
CDR3 DNA: TGTGCCAGCAGCGTAGGTTCAGGCCCAAATCAGCCCCAGCATTTT
CDR3 length: 15
D gene: -
J gene: TRBJ1-5
V gene: TRBV9
clone size: -

CDR3 protein: CASSYDGGKETQYF
CDR3 DNA: TGTGCCAGCAGTTACGACGGAGGGAAAGAGACCCAGTACTTC
CDR3 length: 14
D gene: -
J gene: TRBJ2-5
V gene: TRBV6-5
clone size: few

CDR3 protein: CASSKKAGKNEQYF
CDR3 DNA: TGTGCCAGCAGCAAAAAAGCAGGGAAGAACGAGCAGTACTTC
CDR3 length: 14
D gene: -
J gene: TRBJ2-7
V gene: TRBV21-1
clone size: many

CDR3 protein: CASSRGSSGNTIYF
CDR3 DNA: TGTGCCAGCAGTCGGGGAAGCTCTGGAAACACCATATATTTT
CDR3 length: 14
D gene: -
J gene: TRBJ1-3
V gene: TRBV27
clone size: -

CDR3 protein: CASSTQGGNQPQHF
CDR3 DNA: TGCGCCAGCAGCACCCAGGGGGGGAATCAGCCCCAGCATTTT
CDR3 length: 14
D gene: TRBD1
J gene: TRBJ1-5
V gene: TRBV5-1
clone size: few

CDR3 protein: CAIRAALAGGPTNTGELFF
CDR3 DNA: TGTGCCATCAGAGCGGCTCTAGCGGGAGGGCCGACGAACACCGGGGAGCTGTTTTTT
CDR3 length: 19
D gene: TRBD2
J gene: TRBJ2-2
V gene: TRBV10-3
clone size: many

CDR3 protein: CASSYSMGGSTKNIQYF
CDR3 DNA: TGTGCCAGCAGTTACTCGATGGGGGGCTCTACCAAAAACATTCAGTACTTC
CDR3 length: 17
D gene: -
J gene: TRBJ2-4
V gene: TRBV6-5
clone size: few

CDR3 protein: CASSKETGDGYTF
CDR3 DNA: TGTGCCAGCAGTAAGGAGACAGGGGATGGCTACACCTTC
CDR3 length: 13
D gene: TRBD1
J gene: TRBJ1-2
V gene: TRBV2
clone size: few

CDR3 protein: CSARDRSGVARYTF
CDR3 DNA: TGCAGTGCTAGAGATCGCTCCGGCGTAGCGCGCTACACCTTC
CDR3 length: 14
D gene: -
J gene: TRBJ1-2
V gene: TRBV20-1
clone size: -

CDR3 protein: CASSQDFQKYGYTF
CDR3 DNA: TGTGCCAGCAGCCAAGATTTTCAGAAATATGGCTACACCTTC
CDR3 length: 14
D gene: -
J gene: TRBJ1-2
V gene: TRBV14
clone size: few

CDR3 protein: CASSQDLPGDSYNEQFF
CDR3 DNA: TGCGCCAGCAGCCAAGATCTACCCGGGGACTCCTACAATGAGCAGTTCTTC
CDR3 length: 17
D gene: -
J gene: TRBJ2-1
V gene: TRBV4-3
clone size: many

CDR3 protein: CASSLLQPVSYEQYF
CDR3 DNA: TGCGCCAGCAGCTTGCTACAACCGGTCTCCTACGAGCAGTACTTC
CDR3 length: 15
D gene: -
J gene: TRBJ2-7
V gene: TRBV5-1
clone size: many

CDR3 protein: CASSRTTGNQPQHF
CDR3 DNA: TGTGCCAGCAGCCGTACTACAGGGAATCAGCCCCAGCATTTT
CDR3 length: 14
D gene: -
J gene: TRBJ1-5
V gene: TRBV5-5
clone size: few

CDR3 protein: CSAGRVWNEQFF
CDR3 DNA: TGCAGTGCTGGCAGGGTTTGGAATGAGCAGTTCTTC
CDR3 length: 12
D gene: -
J gene: TRBJ2-1
V gene: TRBV20-1
clone size: -

CDR3 protein: CASSLGLDTGELFF
CDR3 DNA: TGTGCCAGCAGCTTAGGACTCGACACCGGGGAGCTGTTTTTT
CDR3 length: 14
D gene: -
J gene: TRBJ2-2
V gene: TRBV7-9
clone size: -

CDR3 protein: CASSESSGPTDTQYF
CDR3 DNA: TGTGCCAGCAGTGAATCTAGCGGTCCCACAGATACGCAGTATTTT
CDR3 length: 15
D gene: TRBD2
J gene: TRBJ2-3
V gene: TRBV6-4
clone size: few

CDR3 protein: CASSDSGQLISNQPQHF
CDR3 DNA: TGTGCCAGCAGTGATTCAGGACAGCTCATTAGCAATCAGCCCCAGCATTTT
CDR3 length: 17
D gene: -
J gene: TRBJ1-5
V gene: TRBV12-3/TRBV12-4
clone size: many